The entry below describes one T cell receptor (beta chain). Its antigen remains unidentified. Profiled with immunoSEQ multiplex PCR; TCRdb holds only in-frame clones, not every one. The table lists 13,000 to 15,000 clones, approximately 52% of them singletons. CDR3 length equals 13 residues. V gave up 4 bases and J gave up 9 bases, with 17 bases separating them. The germline V gene encodes CDR1 SGHRS and CDR2 YFSETQ. The data were obtained in a study of radiation and T cells in renal cell carcinoma. Treatment in this sample: treatment-naive control, cytoreductive nephrectomy. The study, taken as a whole, reports: Dominant CDR3 motifs occupied more repertoire in irradiated than control tumors. In nephrectomy-only tumors, top 100 clonotypes averaged approximately 43%, versus approximately 54% irradiated.

The sequences come from tumor tissue, collected from a patient whose treatment was nephrectomy without radiotherapy. The V gene is TRBV5-1, the J gene TRBJ2-7; D may be TRBD2 (5 bases). The clonotype comes from a man aged 50 to 60 with renal cell carcinoma. The CDR3 sequence: CASSDGELPSQYF. The CDR3 bases are TGCGCCAGCAGCGACGGGGAGCTACCGTCGCAGTACTTC.